A single sample is the source of the 32 T cell receptor beta chains below, sequenced in a study of cytomegalovirus exposure and HLA in healthy donors. PCR was performed using 60 Vbeta and 13 Jbeta primers. The data were produced by immunoSEQ multiplex PCR, yet TCRdb's version contains in-frame clones alone and is incomplete. The sample yields about 190,000 clones, approximately 82% seen once. The material sequenced was PBMCs. The receptors were sampled from a woman aged 18-35 years in good health and CMV-seropositive.

This sequence joins TRBV21-1 and TRBJ2-7; TRBD1 was called by the table and not checked on the DNA. TRBV21-1 is assigned pseudogene status. The CDR3 is made up of 14 amino acids. This CDR3 reads CASSKEPTGDEQYV. CDR3 sequence (DNA): TGTGCCAGCAGCAAAGAGCCGACAGGGGACGAGCAGTACGTC.

This clone was found once. The V gene is TRBV5-4, the J gene TRBJ1-2, with D tentatively TRBD1 (6 bases). The germline V and J ends were trimmed by 0 bases and 8 bases, with 23 bases remaining between them. CDR3 length: 17 amino acids. Germline V gives CDR1 SGHNT, CDR2 YYREEE (reference sequence). This chain's CDR3 is CASSLVALKSGGEGYTF. CDR3 sequence (DNA): TGTGCCAGCAGCTTGGTAGCCCTCAAATCGGGGGGCGAGGGCTACACCTTC.

CDR3 coding DNA: TGTGCCAGCAGTCCTATCCAGGGGAGAAACTACGAGCAGTACTTC. Its protein is CASSPIQGRNYEQYF. This rearrangement joins TRBV27 to TRBJ2-5; possible D gene TRBD1, 6 bases. The closer fit of TRBJ2-7 to the DNA end suggests the J call may be wrong. This CDR3 is 15 amino acids long. In germline, CDR1 is MNHEY, CDR2 SMNVEV (reference sequence).

The rearrangement links TRBV7-9 to TRBJ2-1, with D possibly matching TRBD2 (6 bases). This CDR3 contains 16 residues. The germline V and J ends were trimmed by 6 bases and 5 bases, with 20 bases remaining between them. Germline loops: CDR1 SEHNR, CDR2 FQNEAQ (reference sequence). The CDR3 DNA reads TGTGCCAGCAGTAGAGGTCGGAGGGCCAGTAACAATGAGCAGTTCTTC. Its translation is CASSRGRRASNNEQFF. Full variable domain (missing parts from reference TRBV7-9 and TRBJ2-1): DTGVSQNPRHKITKRGQNVTFRCDPISEHNRLYWYRQTLGQGPEFLTYFQNEAQLEKSRLLSDRFSAERPKGSFSTLEIQRTEQGDSAMYLCASSRGRRASNNEQFFGPGTRLTVL.

V usage is TRBV7-3 and J usage is TRBJ2-3, with TRBD2 matching over 14 bases. This CDR3 spans 19 amino acids. Germline V CDR1 and CDR2: SGHTA, FQGTGA. Losses at the gene ends were 4 bases for V and 3 bases for J; bases not matched to a gene: 12. The CDR3 DNA follows: TGTGCCAGCAGCTCGATAGGGACTAGCGGGGGCCTCGGGACAGATACGCAGTATTTT. Amino acids: CASSSIGTSGGLGTDTQYF.

This sequence joins TRBV5-4 and TRBJ1-1; TRBD1 aligns across 7 bases. The CDR3 contains 13 residues. Germline lookup yields CDR1 SGHNT and CDR2 YYREEE (reference sequence). The J segment lost 7 bases and the V segment lost 5 bases, leaving 8 bases of the junction unmatched. The CDR3 sequence is CASRDRSSIEAFF. The CDR3 DNA is TGTGCCAGCAGGGACAGGAGCTCTATTGAAGCTTTCTTT.

Remarks on this clone: The junction and the germline gene differ at one end; a read error may be behind it. This chain links TRBV15 with TRBJ2-6; TRBD1 aligns across 7 bases. The CDR3 runs to 16 residues. Germline V gene lookup returns CDR1 LNHNV and CDR2 YYDKDF (reference sequence). CDR3 sequence: CATSREQGSGANGLTF. CDR3 nucleotides: TGTGCCACCAGCAGAGAACAGGGGTCCGGGGCCAACGGCCTGACTTTC.

This clone came up a few times. This chain links TRBV2 with TRBJ2-3, with D maybe TRBD2 (6 bases). Germline CDR1 is SNHLY and CDR2 is FYNNEI. This CDR3 has 16 amino acids. The V end lost 1 base, the J end lost 0 bases, and 11 bases lay between the germline ends. The CDR3 reads CASSEGSGFSTDTQYF. The CDR3 nucleotides are TGTGCCAGCAGTGAAGGGAGCGGGTTCAGCACAGATACGCAGTATTTT.

V gene TRBV30 combines with J gene TRBJ2-2, with 7 bases aligning to TRBD1. This CDR3 has 13 residues. In germline, CDR1 is GTSNPN, CDR2 SVGIG (reference sequence). V gave up 3 bases and J gave up 5 bases; unmatched junction bases: 3. CDR3 loop: CAWRVTGTGELFF. CDR3 nucleotides: TGTGCCTGGAGGGTGACAGGGACCGGGGAGCTGTTTTTT.

The V gene is TRBV5-4, the J gene TRBJ1-1; D is perhaps TRBD1 (5 bases). The CDR3 loop spans 13 amino acids. V lost 7 bases and J lost 1, with 11 bases in between. Germline V gene sequence: CDR1 SGHNT, CDR2 YYREEE (reference sequence). The CDR3 nucleotides are TGTGCCAGCGGACACCAGGGGAACACTGAAGCTTTCTTT. It is translated as CASGHQGNTEAFF.

The chain carries TRBV7-2 and TRBJ2-6; TRBD2 matches at 14 bases. Germline assignment: CDR1 SGHTA and CDR2 FQGNSA. The ends lost 5 bases at V and 4 bases at J; junction bases unmatched: 10. The CDR3 covers 19 residues. The CDR3 nucleotides read TGTGCCAGCAGCCCTTCGCGACTAGCGGGGGGGTCGGGGGCCAACGTCCTGACTTTC. Its protein is CASSPSRLAGGSGANVLTF.

This CDR3 reads CASSGTGGYGANVLTF. For the CDR3, the DNA is TGCGCCAGCAGCGGTACAGGGGGCTATGGGGCCAACGTCCTGACTTTC. This chain links TRBV5-1 with TRBJ2-6; 9 bases are a match to TRBD1. Germline CDR1 and CDR2: SGHRS and YFSETQ. The CDR3 runs to 16 residues. V shed 4 bases, J shed 3 bases, and the junction held 5 bases outside the gene matches.

The rearrangement uses TRBV19 and TRBJ2-7; 8 bases line up with TRBD1. V was clipped by 4 bases and J by 3 bases; unmatched bases: 2. CDR1 and CDR2 (germline): LNHDA, SQIVND (reference sequence). CDR3 length equals 13 residues. The CDR3 DNA follows: TGTGCCAGTAGTACCGGGACAGGCTACGAGCAGTACGTC. Translated: CASSTGTGYEQYV.

V is TRBV6-1 and J is TRBJ2-5; 8 bases align to TRBD2. CDR1 and CDR2 from the germline V gene are MNHNS and SASEGT. Trimming removed 4 bases from V and 3 bases from J; junction bases left unmatched: 7. This CDR3 spans 15 amino acids. DNA of the CDR3: TGTGCCAGCAGTGGCCTCGGGGGGGCTGAAGAGACCCAGTACTTC. It translates to CASSGLGGAEETQYF.

V is TRBV11-2 and J is TRBJ2-7, with TRBD2 matching over 9 bases. CDR3 size: 14 residues. Germline V gene data show CDR1 as SGHAT and CDR2 as FQNNGV. Trimming removed 5 bases from V and 6 bases from J; junction bases left unmatched: 8. The CDR3 loop is CASSLGLASSEQYV. CDR3 coding DNA: TGTGCCAGCAGCCTAGGACTAGCGTCTAGCGAGCAGTACGTC.

The chain employs TRBV7-3 and TRBJ2-3; 16 nucleotides line up with TRBD2. V trimming: 3 bases; J trimming: 5 bases; junction bases outside the gene matches: 2. CDR1 is SGHTA, CDR2 FQGTGA, per germline. The CDR3 has 16 amino acids. CDR3 amino acids: CASSFGTSGGEDTQYF. The CDR3 nucleotides are TGTGCCAGCAGCTTCGGGACTAGCGGGGGGGAAGATACGCAGTATTTT.

The chain links TRBV29-1 to TRBJ1-1; D perhaps matches TRBD1 (5 bases). This CDR3 has 13 amino acids. V gave up 4 bases and J gave up 2 bases, with 11 bases separating them. In germline, CDR1 is SQVTM, CDR2 ANQGSEA. The CDR3 DNA is TGCAGCGTTGTGGGGGGGTTAAACACTGAAGCTTTCTTT. Residues: CSVVGGLNTEAFF. Based on the CDR3 plus reference TRBV29-1 and TRBJ1-1, the full variable domain is SAVISQKPSRDICQRGTSLTIQCQVDSQVTMMFWYRQQPGQSLTLIATANQGSEATYESGFVIDKFPISRPNLTFSTLTVSNMSPEDSSIYLCSVVGGLNTEAFFGQGTRLTVV.

This chain uses TRBV5-1 with TRBJ1-3, with 7 bases identical to TRBD1. The V segment lost 0 bases and the J segment 4 bases; nucleotides outside the gene matches: 4. The CDR3 runs to 15 residues. Germline CDR1 and CDR2: SGHRS and YFSETQ. Here the CDR3 DNA reads TGCGCCAGCAGCTTGGACCAGGGGGTCGGAAACACCATATATTTT. Translation gives CASSLDQGVGNTIYF.

This chain links TRBV5-1 with TRBJ2-3, with unresolved D. The germline gives CDR1 SGHRS, CDR2 YFSETQ. The CDR3 is 12 amino acids. The V end lost 1 base, the J end lost 2 bases, and 2 bases lay between the germline ends. CDR3 bases: TGCGCCAGCAGCTTGTACACAGATACGCAGTATTTT. Its protein is CASSLYTDTQYF.

The chain recombines TRBV27 with TRBJ2-2; unclear D gene. Germline CDR1 reads MNHEY; CDR2 reads SMNVEV (reference sequence). V was clipped by 3 bases and J by 9 bases, with 8 bases between them. CDR3 length: 12 amino acids. The CDR3 coding sequence is TGTGCCAGCAGTTTCCTCTACCGGGAGCTGTTTTTT. Protein: CASSFLYRELFF.

This rearrangement joins TRBV4-1 to TRBJ1-3, with 8 bases that match TRBD1. The trim removed 1 base at V and 4 bases at J, leaving 3 bases unmatched. The germline CDR1 and CDR2 sequences are MGHRA and YSYEKL. The CDR3 consists of 15 residues. Here the CDR3 reads CASSQAGTGGNTIYF. For the CDR3, the DNA is TGCGCCAGCAGCCAAGCTGGGACAGGAGGAAACACCATATATTTT.

In its sample, this clone was seen a few times. The chain links TRBV7-9 to TRBJ1-6, with a possible D match to TRBD1 (6 bases). Trimming pared 4 bases from V and 7 bases from J, leaving 11 bases between. This CDR3 contains 14 residues. CDR1 and CDR2 from the germline V gene are SEHNR and FQNEAQ (reference sequence). CDR3 protein: CASSYRQDNSPLHF. The CDR3 DNA sequence: TGTGCCAGCAGCTACCGACAGGACAATTCACCCCTCCACTTT.

The chain couples TRBV6-1 to TRBJ2-7; 8 bases map to TRBD1. Per germline, CDR1 MNHNS and CDR2 SASEGT. The V gene end was trimmed by 2 bases and the J gene end by 3 bases; junction bases not matched to a gene: 6. The CDR3 sequence is 15 residues long. CDR3 DNA sequence: TGTGCCAGCAGTGAATTAGCAGGGGGCGTCTACGAGCAGTACTTC. Protein sequence: CASSELAGGVYEQYF.

V usage is TRBV6-5 and J usage is TRBJ2-7, with a weak D call TRBD1 (5 bases). Per germline, CDR1 MNHEY and CDR2 SVGAGI. This CDR3 contains 13 residues. Trimming removed 6 bases from V and 6 bases from J, with 15 bases in between. The CDR3 DNA follows: TGTGCCAGCAGCCAGGGAAGGGTCGGCGAGCAGTACTTC. Protein sequence: CASSQGRVGEQYF.

This clone has only one observation. The rearrangement joins TRBV21-1 to TRBJ1-3. TRBV21-1 is recorded as a pseudogene. This CDR3 is 15 amino acids long. The CDR3 sequence is CASSKEGGIGNTIYF. CDR3 DNA: TGTGCCAGCAGCAAAGAGGGAGGGATCGGAAACACCATATATTTT.

J is TRBJ2-1 and V is TRBV6-1, with 10 bases matching TRBD2. CDR1 MNHNS and CDR2 SASEGT come from the germline V gene. Trimming at V came to 3 bases and at J to 8 bases, leaving 7 bases not matched to a gene. CDR3 length equals 15 residues. CDR3 in amino acids: CASSEGTSEGDEQFF. DNA of the CDR3: TGTGCCAGCAGTGAGGGGACTAGCGAAGGCGATGAGCAGTTCTTC.

The chain couples TRBV4-2 to TRBJ1-1, with D perhaps TRBD1 (6 bases). V shed 4 bases and J shed 10 bases, with 19 bases lying between them. The CDR3 extends over 14 amino acids. Germline CDR1 and CDR2: LGHNA and YNFKEQ. The CDR3 reads CASSPRDNVIRAFF. The CDR3 nucleotides are TGTGCCAGCAGCCCGAGGGACAATGTTATACGAGCTTTCTTT.

The rearrangement joins TRBV11-2 to TRBJ1-3, with D possibly matching TRBD1 (5 bases). The germline V and J ends were trimmed by 2 bases and 3 bases, with 8 bases remaining between them. Germline V gives CDR1 SGHAT, CDR2 FQNNGV. The CDR3 runs to 14 residues. The CDR3 nucleotides are TGTGCCAGCAGCTTACCCAGGGATGGAAACACCATATATTTT. Protein: CASSLPRDGNTIYF.

The rearrangement joins TRBV27 to TRBJ1-2; maybe TRBD1 (5 bases). V was pared by 7 bases and J by 3 bases, with 12 bases between. The germline gives CDR1 MNHEY, CDR2 SMNVEV (reference sequence). CDR3 size: 13 residues. The CDR3 loop reads CASKHLGDYGYTF. CDR3 bases: TGTGCCAGCAAGCATTTAGGGGACTATGGCTACACCTTC.

The chain combines TRBV6-5 with TRBJ1-6; 8 bases map to TRBD1. The V and J ends lost 0 bases and 13 bases, in that order; junction bases with no gene match: 8. Germline CDR1 MNHEY, CDR2 SVGAGI. The CDR3 is made up of 15 amino acids. CDR3 nucleotides: TGTGCCAGCAGTTACTCAATCGGACAGGGAGTCCCCCTCCACTTT. It yields the protein CASSYSIGQGVPLHF.

The chain has TRBV28 and TRBJ2-3; 13 bases fit TRBD2. Per the germline V gene, CDR1 is MDHEN and CDR2 is SYDVKM. V was pared by 5 bases and J by 6 bases, with 8 bases of the junction left unmatched. The CDR3 loop spans 16 amino acids. The CDR3 is CASSIGLAGAGDTQYF. For the CDR3, the DNA is TGTGCCAGCAGTATCGGACTAGCGGGGGCCGGGGATACGCAGTATTTT.

This sequence joins TRBV7-6 and TRBJ1-1, with 7 bases that match TRBD1. The CDR3 totals 14 residues. Germline-derived CDR1 and CDR2 are SGHVS and FNYEAQ. V gave up 5 bases and J gave up 6 bases; unmatched junction bases: 9. Here the CDR3 reads CASSANSGTAEAFF. In nucleotides, the CDR3 is TGTGCCAGCAGCGCGAACTCCGGGACAGCTGAAGCTTTCTTT.